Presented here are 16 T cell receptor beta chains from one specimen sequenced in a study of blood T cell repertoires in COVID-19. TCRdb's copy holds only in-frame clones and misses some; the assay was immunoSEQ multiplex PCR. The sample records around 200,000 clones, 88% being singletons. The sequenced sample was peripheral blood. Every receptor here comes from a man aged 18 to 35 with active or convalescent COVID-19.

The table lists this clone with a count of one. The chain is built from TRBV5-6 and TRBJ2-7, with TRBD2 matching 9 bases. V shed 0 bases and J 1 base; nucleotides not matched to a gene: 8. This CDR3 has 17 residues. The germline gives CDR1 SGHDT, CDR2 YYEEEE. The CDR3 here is CASSLGLADYLSYEQYF. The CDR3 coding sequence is TGTGCCAGCAGCTTGGGACTAGCGGACTATCTTTCCTACGAGCAGTACTTC.

In nucleotides, the CDR3 is TGTGCCAGCAGCTTATCTGCCCGCAGGGAGACCCAGTACTTC. It translates to CASSLSARRETQYF. This chain uses TRBV7-9 with TRBJ2-5, with no clear D. The CDR3 is 14 amino acids. The ends were cut back, 2 bases at V and 5 bases at J, with 12 bases in the middle. The germline V gene encodes CDR1 SEHNR and CDR2 FQNEAQ (reference sequence).

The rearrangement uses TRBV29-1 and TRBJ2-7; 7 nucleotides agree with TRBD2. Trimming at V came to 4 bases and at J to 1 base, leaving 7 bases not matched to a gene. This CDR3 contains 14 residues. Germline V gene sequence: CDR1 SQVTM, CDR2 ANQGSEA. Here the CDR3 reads CSVVDLGGSYEQYF. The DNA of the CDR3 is TGCAGCGTTGTTGATTTGGGGGGGTCCTACGAGCAGTACTTC.

This CDR3 reads CASSVEGGLAVRSFSTDTQYF. In nucleotides, the CDR3 is TGTGCCAGCAGCGTAGAAGGGGGACTAGCGGTCAGATCGTTTAGCACAGATACGCAGTATTTT. The chain recombines TRBV9 with TRBJ2-3; 11 bases map to TRBD2. The CDR3 runs to 21 residues. J gave up 0 bases and V 0 bases, and 15 bases lay outside the gene matches. Germline lookup yields CDR1 SGDLS and CDR2 YYNGEE.

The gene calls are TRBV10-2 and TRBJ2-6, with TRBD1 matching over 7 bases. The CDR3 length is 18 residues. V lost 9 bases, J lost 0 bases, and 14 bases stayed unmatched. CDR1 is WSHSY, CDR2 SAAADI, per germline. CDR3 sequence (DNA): TGCGCCAGGGAAAAAGGGGGCAACCGAATCTCTGGGGCCAACGTCCTGACTTTC. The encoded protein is CAREKGGNRISGANVLTF.

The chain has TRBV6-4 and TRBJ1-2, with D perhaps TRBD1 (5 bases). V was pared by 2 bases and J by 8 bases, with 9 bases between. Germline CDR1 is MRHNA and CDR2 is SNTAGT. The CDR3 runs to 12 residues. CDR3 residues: CASSDGGTGYTF. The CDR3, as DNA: TGTGCCAGCAGTGACGGGGGGACCGGCTACACCTTC.

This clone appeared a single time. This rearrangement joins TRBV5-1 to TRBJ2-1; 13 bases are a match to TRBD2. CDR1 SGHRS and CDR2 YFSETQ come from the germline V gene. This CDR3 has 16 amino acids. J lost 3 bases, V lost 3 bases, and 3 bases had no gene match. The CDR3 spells CASSWTSGRGYNEQFF. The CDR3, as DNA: TGCGCCAGCAGCTGGACTAGCGGGAGAGGCTACAATGAGCAGTTCTTC.

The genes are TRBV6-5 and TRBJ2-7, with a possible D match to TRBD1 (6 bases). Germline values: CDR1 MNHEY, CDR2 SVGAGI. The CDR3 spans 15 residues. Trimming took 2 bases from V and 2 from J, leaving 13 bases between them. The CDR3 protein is CASSYAQGPTYEQYF. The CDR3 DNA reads TGTGCCAGCAGTTACGCCCAGGGGCCTACCTACGAGCAGTACTTC.

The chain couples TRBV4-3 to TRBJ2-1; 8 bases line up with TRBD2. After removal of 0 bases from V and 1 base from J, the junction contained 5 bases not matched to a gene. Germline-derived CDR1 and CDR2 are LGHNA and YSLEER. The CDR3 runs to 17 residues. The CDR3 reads CASSQDSGGRSYNEQFF. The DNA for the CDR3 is TGCGCCAGCAGCCAAGATTCTGGCGGGAGGTCCTACAATGAGCAGTTCTTC.

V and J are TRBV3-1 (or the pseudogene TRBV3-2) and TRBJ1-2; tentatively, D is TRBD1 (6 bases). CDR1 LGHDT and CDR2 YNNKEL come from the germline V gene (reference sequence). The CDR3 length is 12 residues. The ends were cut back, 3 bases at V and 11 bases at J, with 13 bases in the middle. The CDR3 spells CASSQLSTGYTF. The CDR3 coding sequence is TGTGCCAGCAGCCAGCTTTCGACAGGTTACACCTTC.

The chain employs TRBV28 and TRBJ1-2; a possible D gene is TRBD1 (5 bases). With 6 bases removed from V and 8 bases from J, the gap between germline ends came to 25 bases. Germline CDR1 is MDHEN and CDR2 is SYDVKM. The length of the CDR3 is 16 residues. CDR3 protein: CASSRSFSRGPSGYTF. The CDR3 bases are TGTGCCAGCAGCCGCTCTTTTAGTAGGGGCCCCTCGGGCTACACCTTC.

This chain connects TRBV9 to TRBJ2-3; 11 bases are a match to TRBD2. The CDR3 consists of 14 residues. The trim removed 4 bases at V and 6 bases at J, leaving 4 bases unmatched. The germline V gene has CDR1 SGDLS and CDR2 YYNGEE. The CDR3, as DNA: TGTGCCAGCAGCATAGCGGGAGGGGCCGATACGCAGTATTTT. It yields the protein CASSIAGGADTQYF.

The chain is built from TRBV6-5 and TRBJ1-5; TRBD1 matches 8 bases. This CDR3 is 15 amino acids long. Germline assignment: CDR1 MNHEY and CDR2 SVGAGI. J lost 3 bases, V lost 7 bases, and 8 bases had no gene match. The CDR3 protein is CASNPTGGHNQPQHF. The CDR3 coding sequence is TGTGCCAGCAATCCAACAGGGGGTCACAATCAGCCCCAGCATTTT.

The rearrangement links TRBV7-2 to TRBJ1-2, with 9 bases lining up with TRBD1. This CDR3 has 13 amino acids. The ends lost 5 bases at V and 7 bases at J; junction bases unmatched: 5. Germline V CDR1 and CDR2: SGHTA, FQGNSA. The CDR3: CASSATGGSGYTF. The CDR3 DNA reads TGTGCCAGCAGCGCCACAGGGGGCTCTGGCTACACCTTC.

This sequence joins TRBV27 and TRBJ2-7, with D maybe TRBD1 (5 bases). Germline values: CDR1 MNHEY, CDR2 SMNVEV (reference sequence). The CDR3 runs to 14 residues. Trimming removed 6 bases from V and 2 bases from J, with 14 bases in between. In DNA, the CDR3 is TGTGCCAGCAGCCCTACCGGACAACCCTACGAGCAGTACTTC. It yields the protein CASSPTGQPYEQYF.

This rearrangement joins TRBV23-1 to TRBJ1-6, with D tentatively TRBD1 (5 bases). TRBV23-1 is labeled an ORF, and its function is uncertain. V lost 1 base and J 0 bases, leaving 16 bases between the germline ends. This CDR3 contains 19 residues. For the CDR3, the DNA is TGCGCCAGCAGTCAATGGCCCGGGGGGATACACTCCTATAATTCACCCCTCCACTTT. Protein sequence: CASSQWPGGIHSYNSPLHF.